This T cell receptor beta chain is from a study of cytomegalovirus exposure and HLA in healthy donors. Study at large: In a later analysis, it was reported that the approximately 110 validation repertoires had been produced on the same platform as the 550 to 700 repertoires belonging to the first cohort. Study-wide points: Testing in vitro showed a few CMV-associated chains specific for CMV antigens. Later, an analysis found that TCR clusters from the first cohort tended to co-occur in the 120 validation repertoires. It was approximately 150 TCR beta chains that were listed as cytomegalovirus-associated.

Details on this clone: The antigen is undetermined.

Method: immunoSEQ multiplex PCR; TCRdb's copy keeps in-frame clones and lacks some. The repertoire holds 110,000 or so clones, approximately 85% seen once, with 3% to 3.5% in the top ten. After removal of 10 bases from V and 5 bases from J, the junction contained 6 bases not matched to a gene. In germline, CDR1 is SNHLY, CDR2 FYNNEI. The CDR3 spans 12 residues. The chain couples TRBV2 to TRBJ2-5; 8 nucleotides line up with TRBD2. The clonotype originates from a woman aged 18-30 years in good health and CMV-seronegative. The sample taken for sequencing was PBMCs. In DNA, the CDR3 is TGTGCCACCTCGGGACTAGGGGAGACCCAGTACTTC. The encoded protein is CATSGLGETQYF.